This TCR beta chain was retrieved from a study of blood T cell repertoires in COVID-19. This CDR3 is built from 11 residues. Trimming pared 1 base from V and 8 bases from J, leaving 8 bases between. The germline V gene has CDR1 DFQATT and CDR2 SNEGSKA (reference sequence). The table lists this clone with a few counts. In the authors' workflow: Reference gene primer amplification yielded estimated nucleated cell counts. The data were produced by immunoSEQ multiplex PCR, yet TCRdb's version contains in-frame clones alone and is incomplete. Clone size and V and J calls were adopted from that table, with D and trimming inferred from the DNA. The sample contains roughly 230,000 clones, around 84% of which appear only once.

The sequenced sample was PBMCs or T cells enriched from blood (not recorded which). The V and J genes are TRBV20-1 and TRBJ1-2; perhaps TRBD1 as D (5 bases). This clonotype was sampled from a woman in her 50s who had been exposed to COVID-19. The DNA of the CDR3 is TGCAGTGCTAGAGGGACATGGGGCTACACCTTC. Protein: CSARGTWGYTF.